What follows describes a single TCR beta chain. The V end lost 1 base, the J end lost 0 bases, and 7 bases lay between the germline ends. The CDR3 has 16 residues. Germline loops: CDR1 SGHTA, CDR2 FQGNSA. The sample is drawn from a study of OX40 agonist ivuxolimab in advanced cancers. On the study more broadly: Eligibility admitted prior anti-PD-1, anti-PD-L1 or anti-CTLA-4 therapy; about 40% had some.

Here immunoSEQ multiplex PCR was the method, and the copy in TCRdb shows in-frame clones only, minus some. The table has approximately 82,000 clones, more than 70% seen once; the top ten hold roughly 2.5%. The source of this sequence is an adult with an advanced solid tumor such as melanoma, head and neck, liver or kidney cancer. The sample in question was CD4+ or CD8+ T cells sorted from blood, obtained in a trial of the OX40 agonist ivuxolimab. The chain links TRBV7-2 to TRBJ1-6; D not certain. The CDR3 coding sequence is TGTGCCAGCAGCTTAGGAGTTAGCTCCTATAATTCACCCCTCCACTTT. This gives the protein CASSLGVSSYNSPLHF.